These 9 T cell receptor beta chains were sequenced from one sample in a study of T cells in pancreatic ductal adenocarcinoma. Using immunoSEQ multiplex PCR, the repertoire was profiled, and TCRdb retains in-frame clones only, with some absent. The table lists 15,000 to 20,000 clones, around nine tenths of them singletons, with approximately 1% in the top ten. The selected patients with pancreatic ductal adenocarcinoma had surgery but no neoadjuvant therapy. Material for sequencing was PBMCs. The receptors here all came from a human donor with pancreatic ductal adenocarcinoma.

The chain uses TRBV9 and TRBJ2-2; 9 positions match TRBD2. After removal of 1 base from V and 0 bases from J, the junction contained 4 bases not matched to a gene. From germline, CDR1 is SGDLS and CDR2 YYNGEE. The CDR3 runs 17 residues. CDR3 DNA sequence: TGTGCCAGCAGCGTACCCTTAGCGGGGGCGAACACCGGGGAGCTGTTTTTT. The encoded protein is CASSVPLAGANTGELFF.

This sequence joins TRBV9 and TRBJ1-1; TRBD1 aligns across 9 bases. Germline V gene sequence: CDR1 SGDLS, CDR2 YYNGEE. This CDR3 contains 15 residues. Losses at the gene ends were 6 bases for V and 4 bases for J; bases not matched to a gene: 10. This chain's CDR3 is CASNHLGQGSTEAFF. The CDR3 region has the DNA TGTGCCAGCAACCATCTGGGACAGGGTTCCACTGAAGCTTTCTTT.

The CDR3 bases are TGTGCCATCAGTATCTCGCAGGGAGGGCCCTACGAGCAGTACTTC. Its translation: CAISISQGGPYEQYF. This sequence joins TRBV10-3 and TRBJ2-7; TRBD2 matches 7 bases. Unmatched junction bases numbered 9, after V lost 5 bases and J lost 2 bases. In germline, CDR1 is ENHRY, CDR2 SYGVKD. The length of the CDR3 is 15 residues.

The genes are TRBV6-5 and TRBJ2-7, with 10 nucleotides matching TRBD1. This CDR3 is built from 14 residues. V lost 2 bases and J lost 4; bases outside the gene matches: 2. CDR1 and CDR2 from the germline V gene are MNHEY and SVGAGI. CDR3 amino acids: CASSYGTGDYEQYF. The CDR3 DNA is TGTGCCAGCAGTTACGGGACAGGGGATTACGAGCAGTACTTC.

The chain is built from TRBV7-3 and TRBJ2-1, with 8 bases matching TRBD2. Germline CDR1 SGHTA, CDR2 FQGTGA. The CDR3 is 16 residues long. V shed 2 bases and J 2 bases; nucleotides not matched to a gene: 5. The CDR3 DNA reads TGTGCCAGCAGCTTAGACGGGGGGGGGACCTACAATGAGCAGTTCTTC. Translating it yields CASSLDGGGTYNEQFF. Using reference TRBV7-3 and TRBJ2-1 for the parts outside the CDR3, the full variable domain is GAGVSQTPSNKVTEKGKYVELRCDPISGHTALYWYRQSLGQGPEFLIYFQGTGAADDSGLPNDRFFAVRPEGSVSTLKIQRTERGDSAVYLCASSLDGGGTYNEQFFGPGTRLTVL.

This rearrangement joins TRBV5-1 to TRBJ2-7, with 9 bases aligning to TRBD1. V dropped 4 bases and J dropped 6; count of bases not matched to a gene: 8. The CDR3 sequence is 14 residues long. In germline, CDR1 is SGHRS, CDR2 YFSETQ. CDR3 coding DNA: TGCGCCAGCAGCGCCGATAGGACAGGGGTCGAGCAGTACTTC. Translating gives CASSADRTGVEQYF.

CDR3 nucleotides: TGTGCCAGCAGTGAAATAATAGGGGGTGGTGAGCAGTTCTTC. Encoded protein: CASSEIIGGGEQFF. V and J are TRBV6-1 and TRBJ2-1, with D possibly matching TRBD1 (6 bases). CDR3 length: 14 amino acids. Trimming stripped 2 bases from V and 9 bases from J, with 14 bases between. CDR1 and CDR2 from the germline V gene are MNHNS and SASEGT.

About this clone itself: The sample has other DNA sequences that encode this CDR3 too. This sequence joins TRBV28 and TRBJ2-3, with 7 bases fitting TRBD2. This CDR3 is built from 15 residues. Trimming at V came to 2 bases and at J to 0 bases, leaving 2 bases not matched to a gene. In germline, CDR1 is MDHEN, CDR2 SYDVKM. The DNA of the CDR3 is TGTGCCAGCAGTTTAGGGACTACCAGCACAGATACGCAGTATTTT. Protein sequence: CASSLGTTSTDTQYF.

The chain recombines TRBV28 with TRBJ2-2, with 9 bases identical to TRBD1. Germline CDR1 and CDR2: MDHEN and SYDVKM. The CDR3 covers 15 residues. The junction had 8 bases not matched to a gene; V was cut back by 6 bases and J by 6 bases. For the CDR3, the DNA is TGTGCCAGCAGGAGGGACAGGGTCGGACCCGGGGAGCTGTTTTTT. It encodes CASRRDRVGPGELFF.